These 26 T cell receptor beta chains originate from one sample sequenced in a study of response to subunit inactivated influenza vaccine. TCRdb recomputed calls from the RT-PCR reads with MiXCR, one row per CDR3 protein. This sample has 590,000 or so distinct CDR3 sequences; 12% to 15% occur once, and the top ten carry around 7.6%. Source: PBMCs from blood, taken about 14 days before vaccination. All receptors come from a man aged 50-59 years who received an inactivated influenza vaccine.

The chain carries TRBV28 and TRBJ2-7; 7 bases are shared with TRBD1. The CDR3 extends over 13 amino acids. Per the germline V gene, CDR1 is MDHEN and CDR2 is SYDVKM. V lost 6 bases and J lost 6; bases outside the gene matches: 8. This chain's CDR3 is CASSGQATGEQYF. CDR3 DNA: TGTGCCAGCAGCGGACAGGCTACGGGCGAGCAGTACTTC.

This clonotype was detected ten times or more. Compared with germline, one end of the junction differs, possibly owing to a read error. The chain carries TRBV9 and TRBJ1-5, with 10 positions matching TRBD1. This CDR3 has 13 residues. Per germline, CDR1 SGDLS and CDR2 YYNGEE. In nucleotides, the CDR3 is TGTGCCAGCAGCGATATACTGACAGGGGGCCTTACTTTT. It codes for CASSDILTGGLTF. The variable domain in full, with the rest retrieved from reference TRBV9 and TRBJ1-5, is DSGVTQTPKHLITATGQRVTLRCSPRSGDLSVYWYQQSLDQGLQFLIQYYNGEERAKGNILERFSAQQFPDLHSELNLSSLELGDSALYFCASSDILTGGLTFGDGTRLSIL.

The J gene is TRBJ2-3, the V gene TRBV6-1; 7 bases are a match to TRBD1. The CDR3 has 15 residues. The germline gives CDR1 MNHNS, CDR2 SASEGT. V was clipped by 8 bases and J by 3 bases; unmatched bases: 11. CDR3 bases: TGTGCCAGCCGTAAAGCGCGACAGGGAACAGATACGCAGTATTTT. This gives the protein CASRKARQGTDTQYF.

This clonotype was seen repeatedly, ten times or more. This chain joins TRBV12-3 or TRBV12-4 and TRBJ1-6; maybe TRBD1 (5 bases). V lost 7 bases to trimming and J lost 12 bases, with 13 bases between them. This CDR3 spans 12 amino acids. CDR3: CASNSGLGPLHF. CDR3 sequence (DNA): TGTGCCAGCAATTCAGGGTTGGGACCCCTCCACTTT.

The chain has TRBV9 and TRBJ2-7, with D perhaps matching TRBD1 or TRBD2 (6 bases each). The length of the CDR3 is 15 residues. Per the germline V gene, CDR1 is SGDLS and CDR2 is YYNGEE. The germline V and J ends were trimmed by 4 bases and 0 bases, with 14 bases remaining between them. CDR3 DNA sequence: TGTGCCAGCAGCCCAAAGTGGGGGGCCTCCTACGAGCAGTACTTC. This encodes CASSPKWGASYEQYF.

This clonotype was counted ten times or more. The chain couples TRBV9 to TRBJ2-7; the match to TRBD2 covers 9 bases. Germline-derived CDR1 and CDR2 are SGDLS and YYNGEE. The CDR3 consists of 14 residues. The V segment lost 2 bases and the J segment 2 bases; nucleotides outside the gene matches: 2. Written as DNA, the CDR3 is TGTGCCAGCAGCGTGGGCGGGGGGGCCTACGAGCAGTACTTC. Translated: CASSVGGGAYEQYF.

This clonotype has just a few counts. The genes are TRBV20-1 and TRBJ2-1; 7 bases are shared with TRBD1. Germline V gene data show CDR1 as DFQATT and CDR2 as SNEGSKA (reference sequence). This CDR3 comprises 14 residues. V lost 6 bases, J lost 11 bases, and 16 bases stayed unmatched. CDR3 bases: TGCAGTGCCCCTGGGGGAACAGGGGTGGGGAAGCAGTTCTTC. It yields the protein CSAPGGTGVGKQFF.

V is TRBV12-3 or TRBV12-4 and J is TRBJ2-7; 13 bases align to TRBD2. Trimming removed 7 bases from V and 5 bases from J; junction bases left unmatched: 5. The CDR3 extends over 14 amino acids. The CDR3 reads CASTSLAGGHEQYF. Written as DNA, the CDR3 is TGTGCCAGCACCTCACTAGCGGGGGGGCACGAGCAGTACTTC.

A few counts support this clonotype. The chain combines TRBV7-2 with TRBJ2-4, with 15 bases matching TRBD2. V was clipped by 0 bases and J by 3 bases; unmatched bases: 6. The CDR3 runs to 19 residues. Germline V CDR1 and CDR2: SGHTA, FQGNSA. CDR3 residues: CASSLAGLAGGVGKNIQYF. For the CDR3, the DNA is TGTGCCAGCAGCTTAGCGGGACTAGCGGGGGGTGTGGGCAAAAACATTCAGTACTTC.

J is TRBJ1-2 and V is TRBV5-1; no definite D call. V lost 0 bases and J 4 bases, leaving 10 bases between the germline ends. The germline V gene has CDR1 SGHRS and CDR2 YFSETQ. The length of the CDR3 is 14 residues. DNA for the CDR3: TGCGCCAGCAGCTTGGGGGTACGGAGCTATGGCTACACCTTC. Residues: CASSLGVRSYGYTF.

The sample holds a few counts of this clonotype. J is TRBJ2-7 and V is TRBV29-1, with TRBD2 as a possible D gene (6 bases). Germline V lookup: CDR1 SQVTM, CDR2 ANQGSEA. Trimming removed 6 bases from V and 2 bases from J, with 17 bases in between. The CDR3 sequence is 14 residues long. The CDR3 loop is CSVGGIPRAYEQYF. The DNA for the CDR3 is TGCAGCGTGGGGGGAATCCCACGTGCCTACGAGCAGTACTTC.

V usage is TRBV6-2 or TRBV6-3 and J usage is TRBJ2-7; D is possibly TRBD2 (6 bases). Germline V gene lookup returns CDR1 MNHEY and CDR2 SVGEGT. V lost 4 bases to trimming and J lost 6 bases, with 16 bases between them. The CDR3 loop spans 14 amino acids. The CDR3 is CASSLRGGRGEQYF. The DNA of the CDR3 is TGTGCCAGCAGTTTAAGGGGAGGAAGGGGCGAGCAGTACTTC.

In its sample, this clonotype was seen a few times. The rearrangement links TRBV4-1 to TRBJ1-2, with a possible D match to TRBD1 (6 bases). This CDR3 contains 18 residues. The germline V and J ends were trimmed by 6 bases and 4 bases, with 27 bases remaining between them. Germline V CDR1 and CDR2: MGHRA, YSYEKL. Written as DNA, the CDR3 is TGCGCCAGCAGAGGGGGAATGAAGAGTCCAGGGAATTTCTATGGCTACACCTTC. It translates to CASRGGMKSPGNFYGYTF.

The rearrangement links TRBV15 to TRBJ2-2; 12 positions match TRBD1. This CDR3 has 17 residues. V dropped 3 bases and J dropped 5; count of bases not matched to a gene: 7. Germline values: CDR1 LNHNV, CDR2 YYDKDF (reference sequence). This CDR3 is CATSRGPGQGATGELFF. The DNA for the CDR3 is TGTGCCACCAGCAGGGGTCCGGGACAGGGGGCGACCGGGGAGCTGTTTTTT.

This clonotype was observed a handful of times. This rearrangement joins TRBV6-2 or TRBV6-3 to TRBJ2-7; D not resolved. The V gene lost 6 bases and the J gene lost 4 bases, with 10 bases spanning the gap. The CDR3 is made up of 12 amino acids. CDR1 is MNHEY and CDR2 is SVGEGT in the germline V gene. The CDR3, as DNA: TGTGCCAGCAGGCGTGTGGATTACGAGCAGTACTTC. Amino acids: CASRRVDYEQYF.

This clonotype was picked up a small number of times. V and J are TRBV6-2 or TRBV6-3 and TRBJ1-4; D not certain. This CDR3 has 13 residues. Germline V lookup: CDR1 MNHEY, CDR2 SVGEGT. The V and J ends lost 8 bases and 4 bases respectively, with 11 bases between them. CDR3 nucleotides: TGTGCCAGCCACGGGCCGTATAATGAAAAACTGTTTTTT. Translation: CASHGPYNEKLFF.

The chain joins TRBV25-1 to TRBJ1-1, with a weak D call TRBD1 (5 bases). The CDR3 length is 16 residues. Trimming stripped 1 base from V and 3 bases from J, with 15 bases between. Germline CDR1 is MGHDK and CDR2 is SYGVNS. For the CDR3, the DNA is TGTGCCAGCAGTGAATGGGGTGAGGGGTCGGACACTGAAGCTTTCTTT. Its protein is CASSEWGEGSDTEAFF.

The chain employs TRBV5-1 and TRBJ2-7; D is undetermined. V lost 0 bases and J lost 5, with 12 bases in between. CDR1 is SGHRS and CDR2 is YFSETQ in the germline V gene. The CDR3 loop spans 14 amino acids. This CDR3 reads CASSLAETGHEQYF. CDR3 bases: TGCGCCAGCAGCTTGGCCGAGACGGGCCACGAGCAGTACTTC.

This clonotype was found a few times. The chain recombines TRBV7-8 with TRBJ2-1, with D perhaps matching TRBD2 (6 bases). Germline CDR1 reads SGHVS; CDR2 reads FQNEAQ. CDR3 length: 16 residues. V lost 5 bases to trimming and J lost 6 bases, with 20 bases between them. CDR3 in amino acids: CASSTRVGRTGNEQFF. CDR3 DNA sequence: TGTGCCAGCAGCACGCGTGTCGGGAGAACGGGCAATGAGCAGTTCTTC.

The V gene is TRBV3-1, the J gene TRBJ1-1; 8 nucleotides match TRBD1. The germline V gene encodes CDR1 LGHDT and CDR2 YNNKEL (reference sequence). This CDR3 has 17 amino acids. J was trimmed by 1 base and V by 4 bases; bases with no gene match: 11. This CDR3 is CASSPQPTGVTNTEAFF. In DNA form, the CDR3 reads TGTGCCAGCAGCCCCCAACCGACAGGGGTTACGAACACTGAAGCTTTCTTT. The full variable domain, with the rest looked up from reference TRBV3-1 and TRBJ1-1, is DTAVSQTPKYLVTQMGNDKSIKCEQNLGHDTMYWYKQDSKKFLKIMFSYNNKELIINETVPNRFSPKSPDKAHLNLHINSLELGDSAVYFCASSPQPTGVTNTEAFFGQGTRLTVV.

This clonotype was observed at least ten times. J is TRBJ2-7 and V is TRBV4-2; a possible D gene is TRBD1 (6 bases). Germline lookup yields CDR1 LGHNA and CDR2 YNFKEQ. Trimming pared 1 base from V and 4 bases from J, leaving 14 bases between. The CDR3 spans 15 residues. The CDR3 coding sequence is TGTGCCAGCAGCCAAGGTTCGCAGGGGTCATACGAGCAGTACTTC. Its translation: CASSQGSQGSYEQYF.

The CDR3 DNA follows: TGTGCCAGCAGCTTAGTTGTCCGCACAGATACGCAGTATTTT. It specifies CASSLVVRTDTQYF. The rearrangement joins TRBV7-9 to TRBJ2-3, with D unresolved. V lost 1 base and J lost 1, with 6 bases in between. The germline V gene has CDR1 SEHNR and CDR2 FQNEAQ (reference sequence). There are 14 residues in the CDR3.

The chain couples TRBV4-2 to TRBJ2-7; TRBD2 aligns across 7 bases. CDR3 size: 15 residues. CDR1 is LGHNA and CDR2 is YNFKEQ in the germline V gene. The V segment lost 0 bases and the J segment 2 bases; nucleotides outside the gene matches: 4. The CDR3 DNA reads TGTGCCAGCAGCCAAGATTGGGGGGGGGCCTACGAGCAGTACTTC. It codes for CASSQDWGGAYEQYF.

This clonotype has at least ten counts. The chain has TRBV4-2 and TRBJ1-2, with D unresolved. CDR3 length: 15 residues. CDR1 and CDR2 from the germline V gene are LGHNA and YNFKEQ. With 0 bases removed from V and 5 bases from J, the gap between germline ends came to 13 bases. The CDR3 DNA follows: TGTGCCAGCAGCCAAGATACGAGTTTGGGATATGGCTACACCTTC. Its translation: CASSQDTSLGYGYTF.

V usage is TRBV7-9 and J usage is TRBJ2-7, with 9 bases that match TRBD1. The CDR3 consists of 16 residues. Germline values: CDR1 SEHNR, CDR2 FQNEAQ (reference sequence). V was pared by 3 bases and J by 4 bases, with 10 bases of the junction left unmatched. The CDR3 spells CASSFFGDRVVYEQYF. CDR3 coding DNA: TGTGCCAGCAGCTTCTTTGGGGACAGGGTCGTATACGAGCAGTACTTC.

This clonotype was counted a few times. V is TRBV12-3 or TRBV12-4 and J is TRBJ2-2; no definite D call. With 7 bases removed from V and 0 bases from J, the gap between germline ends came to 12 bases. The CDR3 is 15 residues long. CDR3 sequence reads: CASTHWTSNTGELFF. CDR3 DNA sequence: TGTGCCAGCACCCATTGGACCTCGAACACCGGGGAGCTGTTTTTT.